A selection of T cell receptor beta chains follows, all from one sample in a study of blood T cell repertoires in COVID-19. Data came from immunoSEQ multiplex PCR; TCRdb stores just in-frame clones and leaves some out. The sample shows about 260,000 clones, approximately 86% of them seen only once. Sequenced material: peripheral blood. Every receptor here comes from a woman aged 45-65 years who had recovered from COVID-19. The CDR3 runs from the conserved cysteine through the conserved F or W. Each record gives: CDR3 DNA, CDR3 protein, V gene, D gene, J gene, clone size. D genes are given only for firm matches. Part of the rows lack a size; the others show once, few, many or a class for expanded clones.

CDR3 DNA: TGCGCCAGCAGCTTGGGGGGCGGAAGCTCCTACAATGAGCAGTTCTTC
CDR3 protein: CASSLGGGSSYNEQFF
V gene: TRBV5-1
D gene: .
J gene: TRBJ2-1
clone size: .

CDR3 DNA: TGCAGTGCTAGTCGTGAGGGGGCTATATACGAGCAGTACTTC
CDR3 protein: CSASREGAIYEQYF
V gene: TRBV20-1
D gene: TRBD1
J gene: TRBJ2-7
clone size: .

CDR3 DNA: TGCGCCAGCAGCGGAGGAAGGGGGAGAGATGGCTACACCTTC
CDR3 protein: CASSGGRGRDGYTF
V gene: TRBV4-1
D gene: .
J gene: TRBJ1-2
clone size: .

CDR3 DNA: TGTGCCAGCAGTTCCCTACGACAGGGTGGAGAGACCCAGTACTTC
CDR3 protein: CASSSLRQGGETQYF
V gene: TRBV27
D gene: TRBD1
J gene: TRBJ2-5
clone size: .

CDR3 DNA: TGTGCCAGCAGCCAGCACACAGGGGGAGTCACTGAAGCTTTCTTT
CDR3 protein: CASSQHTGGVTEAFF
V gene: TRBV7-2
D gene: TRBD1
J gene: TRBJ1-1
clone size: .

CDR3 DNA: TGTGCCAGCAGCTTAGAAGGAGGGATCACTGAAGCTTTCTTT
CDR3 protein: CASSLEGGITEAFF
V gene: TRBV7-2
D gene: .
J gene: TRBJ1-1
clone size: once

CDR3 DNA: TGTGCCATCAGTGAGAGGGACAGGGCTACGGATGACTACACCTTC
CDR3 protein: CAISERDRATDDYTF
V gene: TRBV10-3
D gene: TRBD1
J gene: TRBJ1-2
clone size: .

CDR3 DNA: TGTGCCAGCAGTGAAGGAGGGTCGAGAAGAAACGAGCAGTACTTC
CDR3 protein: CASSEGGSRRNEQYF
V gene: TRBV6-1
D gene: .
J gene: TRBJ2-7
clone size: .

CDR3 DNA: TGCGCCAGCAGCCAAGTAGGAACAGGGGGGGACTATGGCTACACCTTC
CDR3 protein: CASSQVGTGGDYGYTF
V gene: TRBV4-1
D gene: TRBD1
J gene: TRBJ1-2
clone size: .

CDR3 DNA: TGTGCCAGCAGCACGATGACAGGGGACGTGGATGGCTACACCTTC
CDR3 protein: CASSTMTGDVDGYTF
V gene: TRBV13
D gene: TRBD1
J gene: TRBJ1-2
clone size: .

CDR3 DNA: TGTGCCAGCAGCGTATCAGGCGGAAGGGGGTTATCTTTAAGCACAGATACGCAGTATTTT
CDR3 protein: CASSVSGGRGLSLSTDTQYF
V gene: TRBV9
D gene: .
J gene: TRBJ2-3
clone size: .

CDR3 DNA: TGTGCCAGCGAGGAGGGACAGAGGGGAAACACCATATATTTT
CDR3 protein: CASEEGQRGNTIYF
V gene: TRBV2
D gene: TRBD1
J gene: TRBJ1-3
clone size: .

CDR3 DNA: TGTGCCAGCAGTTTTCCGGGACTCCCCGATGAAAAACTGTTTTTT
CDR3 protein: CASSFPGLPDEKLFF
V gene: TRBV6-2/TRBV6-3
D gene: .
J gene: TRBJ1-4
clone size: .

CDR3 DNA: TGTGCCAGCAGCCCGTTGGGGCGGGGGGGGCTCTACGAGCAGTACTTC
CDR3 protein: CASSPLGRGGLYEQYF
V gene: TRBV5-8
D gene: TRBD2
J gene: TRBJ2-7
clone size: .

CDR3 DNA: TGTGCCAGTAGTATAGGGACAGGGAGAAGTGAGCAGTTCTTC
CDR3 protein: CASSIGTGRSEQFF
V gene: TRBV19
D gene: TRBD1
J gene: TRBJ2-1
clone size: .

CDR3 DNA: TGTGCCAGCAGCTTCCCGGACAGGGTTAAGATCTATGGCTACACCTTC
CDR3 protein: CASSFPDRVKIYGYTF
V gene: TRBV7-2
D gene: TRBD1
J gene: TRBJ1-2
clone size: .

CDR3 DNA: TGTGCCAGCAGTAAAAACTATAATGAAAAACTGTTTTTT
CDR3 protein: CASSKNYNEKLFF
V gene: TRBV25-1
D gene: .
J gene: TRBJ1-4
clone size: few

CDR3 DNA: TGTGCCAGCAGCTCACACCTTTACACAGATACGCAGTATTTT
CDR3 protein: CASSSHLYTDTQYF
V gene: TRBV13
D gene: .
J gene: TRBJ2-3
clone size: .

CDR3 DNA: TGTGCCAGCAGCCAACGAGGGGGGAGGGCCCCCGGGGAGCTGTTTTTT
CDR3 protein: CASSQRGGRAPGELFF
V gene: TRBV4-2
D gene: .
J gene: TRBJ2-2
clone size: .

CDR3 DNA: TGTGCCAGCAGTTACCCAAGCGGGGGGGTAACAGATACGCAGTATTTT
CDR3 protein: CASSYPSGGVTDTQYF
V gene: TRBV6-5
D gene: TRBD2
J gene: TRBJ2-3
clone size: .

CDR3 DNA: TGTGCCAGCAGCTGGGGACAGTACAATGAGCAGTTCTTC
CDR3 protein: CASSWGQYNEQFF
V gene: TRBV12-3/TRBV12-4
D gene: TRBD1
J gene: TRBJ2-1
clone size: .

CDR3 DNA: TGTGCCAGCAGTGAAGATGGGGCTCGGGCTTTCTTT
CDR3 protein: CASSEDGARAFF
V gene: TRBV6-1
D gene: .
J gene: TRBJ1-1
clone size: .

CDR3 DNA: TGTGCCAGCTCACTGATCAGCGGGGGTAGATACAATGAGCAGTTCTTC
CDR3 protein: CASSLISGGRYNEQFF
V gene: TRBV18
D gene: TRBD2
J gene: TRBJ2-1
clone size: .